The 27 T cell receptor beta chains below all came from one sample that was sequenced in a study of T cell clones after liver transplantation. Generated by immunoSEQ multiplex PCR, the TCRdb table keeps only in-frame clones and is missing some. This table has around 80,000 clones, roughly 80% appearing once. The sequencing used CD4+ T cells from blood, collected roughly 3.5 years after liver transplant. Source of these receptors: a human patient who received a liver transplant. Some of the T cells might come from the graft donor.

This chain joins TRBV2 and TRBJ1-1; TRBD1 is a possible D gene (5 bases). V was shortened by 6 bases and J by 2 bases, with 10 bases between the two germline ends. The CDR3 runs to 13 residues. The germline V gene has CDR1 SNHLY and CDR2 FYNNEI. CDR3 sequence reads: CASSAGTNTEAFF. The CDR3 DNA reads as TGTGCCAGCAGCGCCGGGACTAACACTGAAGCTTTCTTT.

The V call is TRBV6-5, the J call TRBJ1-1; 8 bases map to TRBD1. From germline, CDR1 is MNHEY and CDR2 SVGAGI. The CDR3 is 14 amino acids. V lost 6 bases and J lost 8; bases outside the gene matches: 11. The CDR3 DNA sequence: TGTGCCAGCAGACCCCAGGGGGCAGAGCGAGAAGCTTTCTTT. Amino acid sequence: CASRPQGAEREAFF.

This sequence joins TRBV7-8 and TRBJ1-1; possible D gene TRBD1, 5 bases. Trimming took off 5 bases at V and 4 bases at J, with 17 bases between the two ends. In germline, CDR1 is SGHVS, CDR2 FQNEAQ. The CDR3 runs to 15 residues. CDR3 DNA: TGTGCCAGCAGCCGGGGGGGACGGGCCGCCACTGAAGCTTTCTTT. Translating it yields CASSRGGRAATEAFF.

This chain joins TRBV30 and TRBJ2-3, with TRBD2 identical over 7 bases. The germline gives CDR1 GTSNPN, CDR2 SVGIG (reference sequence). V trimming: 2 bases; J trimming: 0 bases; junction bases outside the gene matches: 5. The CDR3 contains 15 residues. In nucleotides, the CDR3 is TGTGCCTGGAGTTTGCTAGCGGTTAGCACAGATACGCAGTATTTT. Its protein is CAWSLLAVSTDTQYF. Drawing the rest from reference TRBV30 and TRBJ2-3, the complete variable domain is SQTIHQWPATLVQPVGSPLSLECTVEGTSNPNLYWYRQAAGRGLQLLFYSVGIGQISSEVPQNLSASRPQDRQFILSSKKLLLSDSGFYLCAWSLLAVSTDTQYFGPGTRLTVL.

V usage is TRBV6-5 and J usage is TRBJ2-7, with D unclear. V lost 2 bases and J lost 3, with 2 bases in between. The CDR3 runs 11 residues. Looked up from germline, CDR1 is MNHEY and CDR2 is SVGAGI. The CDR3, as DNA: TGTGCCAGCAGTTACAACTACGAGCAGTACTTC. It encodes CASSYNYEQYF.

The chain couples TRBV6-5 to TRBJ1-2, with a tentative D call TRBD1 (5 bases). Trimming took off 6 bases at V and 3 bases at J, with 11 bases between the two ends. Germline V CDR1 and CDR2: MNHEY, SVGAGI. There are 13 residues in the CDR3. The CDR3 DNA reads TGTGCCAGCAGATCTCCAGGGTACTATGGCTACACCTTC. Protein product: CASRSPGYYGYTF.

The chain recombines TRBV7-6 with TRBJ2-2; D is ambiguous. Between the trimmed V and J ends, which lost 7 bases and 5 bases, there was a span of 11 bases. Germline CDR1 reads SGHVS; CDR2 reads FNYEAQ. CDR3 size: 13 residues. The CDR3 loop reads CASTLTQTGELFF. CDR3 bases: TGTGCCAGCACCCTTACTCAAACCGGGGAGCTGTTTTTT.

The CDR3 DNA sequence: TGTGCCAGTACTCGGACTAGCGGGGTCAATGAGCAGTTCTTC. This gives the protein CASTRTSGVNEQFF. V gene TRBV19 combines with J gene TRBJ2-1, with TRBD2 matching 12 bases. The trim removed 7 bases at V and 6 bases at J, leaving 4 bases unmatched. Germline V gives CDR1 LNHDA, CDR2 SQIVND (reference sequence). The CDR3 extends over 14 amino acids.

The count of this clone is one. The chain carries TRBV28 and TRBJ2-7, with 9 bases fitting TRBD2. The germline V gene encodes CDR1 MDHEN and CDR2 SYDVKM. The CDR3 is 16 amino acids. V gave up 5 bases and J gave up 3 bases; unmatched junction bases: 11. Written as DNA, the CDR3 is TGTGCCAGCAGTACCGCGGGAGGGCGTTCCTACTACGAGCAGTACTTC. It codes for CASSTAGGRSYYEQYF.

This chain links TRBV11-2 with TRBJ2-7; D unresolved. Deletions cut 0 bases from V and 12 bases from J, with 12 bases between. This CDR3 contains 12 residues. The germline V gene encodes CDR1 SGHAT and CDR2 FQNNGV. The CDR3 loop is CASSLDQVSRYF. The DNA of the CDR3 is TGTGCCAGCAGCTTAGATCAGGTTAGCCGGTACTTC.

The rearrangement joins TRBV6-5 to TRBJ2-2, with a tentative D call TRBD2 (5 bases). The germline gives CDR1 MNHEY, CDR2 SVGAGI. V lost 6 bases, J lost 1 base, and 9 bases lay in between. The CDR3 has 14 amino acids. The CDR3 spells CASRRSGNTGELFF. The CDR3 nucleotides read TGTGCCAGCAGGAGAAGCGGGAACACCGGGGAGCTGTTTTTT.

This clone was counted once. The chain couples TRBV5-6 to TRBJ1-2, with D perhaps TRBD1 (5 bases). This CDR3 is 14 amino acids long. With 4 bases removed from V and 6 bases from J, the gap between germline ends came to 16 bases. Per the germline V gene, CDR1 is SGHDT and CDR2 is YYEEEE. CDR3 loop: CASSLLGRGDGYTF. Written as DNA, the CDR3 is TGTGCCAGCAGCCTCCTGGGAAGAGGGGATGGCTACACCTTC.

The gene calls are TRBV14 and TRBJ2-3; the D gene is possibly TRBD1 (5 bases). Germline values: CDR1 SGHDN, CDR2 FVKESK. The V gene lost 0 bases and the J gene lost 6 bases, with 13 bases spanning the gap. CDR3 length: 15 residues. The DNA for the CDR3 is TGTGCCAGCAGCCAAGATTGGGGCGGTGGGGATACGCAGTATTTT. It is translated as CASSQDWGGGDTQYF.

J is TRBJ2-1 and V is TRBV6-5; 12 bases fit TRBD2. CDR3 size: 15 residues. CDR1 and CDR2 from the germline V gene are MNHEY and SVGAGI. The junction had 2 bases not matched to a gene; V was cut back by 4 bases and J by 4 bases. CDR3 loop: CASSSSGRAYNEQFF. DNA for the CDR3: TGTGCCAGCAGTTCTAGCGGGAGGGCTTACAATGAGCAGTTCTTC.

This CDR3 is CASLPAANVINTEAFF. The CDR3, as DNA: TGTGCCAGCCTCCCGGCAGCCAACGTGATCAACACTGAAGCTTTCTTT. The V call is TRBV21-1, the J call TRBJ1-1. TRBV21-1 is flagged as a pseudogene. The CDR3 consists of 16 residues.

The chain uses TRBV5-1 and TRBJ1-2; the match to TRBD1 covers 11 bases. The V segment lost 4 bases and the J segment 3 bases; nucleotides outside the gene matches: 5. The CDR3 sequence is 15 residues long. Germline CDR1 SGHRS, CDR2 YFSETQ. The chain's CDR3 is CASSAGTGGYYGYTF. The CDR3 DNA reads TGCGCCAGCAGCGCCGGGACAGGGGGGTACTATGGCTACACCTTC.

This sequence joins TRBV7-8 and TRBJ1-1; D is undetermined. CDR1 SGHVS and CDR2 FQNEAQ come from the germline V gene. V lost 4 bases to trimming and J lost 3 bases, with 15 bases between them. The CDR3 has 15 residues. CDR3 in DNA: TGTGCCAGCAGCTCCCCTGACACTGAGGACACTGAAGCTTTCTTT. This translates into CASSSPDTEDTEAFF.

The rearrangement joins TRBV7-2 to TRBJ2-2, with 7 bases aligning to TRBD2. V lost 8 bases to trimming and J lost 4 bases; unmatched junction nucleotides: 7. Germline V lookup: CDR1 SGHTA, CDR2 FQGNSA. This CDR3 contains 14 residues. The CDR3 DNA reads TGTGCCAGCGCCAGAGGGAGGGTCACCGGGGAGCTGTTTTTT. It yields the protein CASARGRVTGELFF.

The chain recombines TRBV19 with TRBJ2-3; 10 bases line up with TRBD2. Germline-derived CDR1 and CDR2 are LNHDA and SQIVND (reference sequence). After removal of 6 bases from V and 5 bases from J, the junction contained 11 bases not matched to a gene. This CDR3 comprises 16 residues. CDR3 residues: CASRVSGRARGDTQYF. The DNA for the CDR3 is TGTGCCAGTAGGGTGAGCGGGAGGGCCAGAGGAGATACGCAGTATTTT.

In this sample, this clone is medium-sized. This chain connects TRBV6-5 to TRBJ2-5; 7 positions agree with TRBD1. Germline trimming cut 6 bases from V and 1 base from J; bases unmatched to any gene: 8. Germline assignment: CDR1 MNHEY and CDR2 SVGAGI. There are 15 residues in the CDR3. CDR3 DNA sequence: TGTGCCAGCAGCCGCCGGACAGGCCCCCAAGAGACCCAGTACTTC. This sequence encodes CASSRRTGPQETQYF.

The CDR3 nucleotides are TGTGCCAGCAGCTTCACCGGGGGAGGGGAAAAACTGTTTTTT. Translating it yields CASSFTGGGEKLFF. The rearrangement joins TRBV7-9 to TRBJ1-4; TRBD1 is a possible D gene (5 bases). The V and J ends lost 3 bases and 8 bases respectively, with 13 bases between them. The CDR3 length is 14 residues. From germline, CDR1 is SEHNR and CDR2 FQNEAQ (reference sequence).

Details on this clone: One end of the junction fails to match germline, which may point to a read error. The chain has TRBV11-3 and TRBJ2-2, with D tentatively TRBD1 or TRBD2 (7 bases each). There are 14 residues in the CDR3. From germline, CDR1 is SGHNT and CDR2 YENEEA. The CDR3 coding sequence is TGTGCCAGCACCTTAGGGGGCGGGAGCGGGGAGCTGTTTTTT. Its protein product is CASTLGGGSGELFF.

This chain uses TRBV6-6 with TRBJ2-1, with a tentative D call TRBD2 (5 bases). In germline, CDR1 is MNHNY, CDR2 SVGAGI (reference sequence). V gave up 7 bases and J gave up 0 bases, with 10 bases separating them. The CDR3 is made up of 14 amino acids. The CDR3 reads CASKEVGSYNEQFF. The DNA for the CDR3 is TGTGCCAGCAAGGAGGTCGGCTCCTACAATGAGCAGTTCTTC.

This clone was seen once. The chain has TRBV7-9 and TRBJ2-7, with 7 positions matching TRBD1. Germline CDR1 SEHNR, CDR2 FQNEAQ (reference sequence). The CDR3 runs to 15 residues. The V gene end was trimmed by 3 bases and the J gene end by 1 base; junction bases not matched to a gene: 6. The DNA of the CDR3 is TGTGCCAGCAGCTTCCGGGACAGCCTTTCCTACGAGCAGTACTTC. It is translated as CASSFRDSLSYEQYF.

This rearrangement joins TRBV27 to TRBJ2-1; no clear D gene. V was shortened by 4 bases and J by 5 bases, with 15 bases between the two germline ends. Germline V CDR1 and CDR2: MNHEY, SMNVEV (reference sequence). The CDR3 consists of 15 residues. CDR3 amino acids: CASSYFPPINNEQFF. The CDR3 DNA is TGTGCCAGCAGTTACTTCCCTCCAATTAACAATGAGCAGTTCTTC.

The chain carries TRBV6-5 and TRBJ2-6; D call uncertain. V was clipped by 6 bases and J by 1 base, with 10 bases between them. CDR1 and CDR2 (germline): MNHEY, SVGAGI. The CDR3 contains 15 residues. CDR3 DNA: TGTGCCAGCAGCCCTCTGGGATCTGGGGCCAACGTCCTGACTTTC. Translation gives CASSPLGSGANVLTF.

The gene calls are TRBV7-2 and TRBJ1-2; D remains unclear. V lost 0 bases and J lost 3, with 11 bases in between. The CDR3 spans 15 residues. The germline V gene has CDR1 SGHTA and CDR2 FQGNSA. The CDR3 sequence: CASSLAVGAYYGYTF. The CDR3 bases are TGTGCCAGCAGCTTAGCGGTGGGCGCGTACTATGGCTACACCTTC. Variable domain in full (rest from reference TRBV7-2 and TRBJ1-2): GAGVSQSPSNKVTEKGKDVELRCDPISGHTALYWYRQSLGQGLEFLIYFQGNSAPDKSGLPSDRFSAERTGGSVSTLTIQRTQQEDSAVYLCASSLAVGAYYGYTFGSGTRLTVV.